This is a list of T cell receptor beta chains from one sample in a study of T-cell memory formation after mild COVID-19. MiXCR, run by TCRdb on the 5' RACE reads, gives a single entry per CDR3 protein. Among about 16,000 distinct CDR3 sequences listed, about a fifth were seen once. Sequences were obtained from PBMCs or a T cell subset sorted from them (not recorded which). These receptor sequences come from a man aged 18 to 30 who had mild COVID-19 (a few samples of this study predate the infection). Cell type and time point are not known. Each CDR3 is given with its conserved first and last residue. A D gene is named only where the DNA matches it firmly. Rows give clone size only sometimes, using once, few, many, or a class for an expanded clone.

-,TRBV6-2/TRBV6-3,TRBJ1-1,many,CASSLVGPEAFF,TGTGCCAGCAGTCTAGTCGGGCCTGAAGCTTTCTTT
-,TRBV5-1,TRBJ2-3,once,CASRGDSGTDTQYF,TGCGCCAGCCGCGGAGATTCAGGCACAGATACGCAGTATTTT
TRBD2,TRBV7-9,TRBJ2-1,many,CASSPWTSGHNEQFF,TGTGCCAGCAGCCCCTGGACTAGCGGGCACAATGAGCAGTTCTTC
-,TRBV5-1,TRBJ2-2,medium-sized,CASSLGTNTGELFF,TGCGCCAGCAGCTTAGGGACTAACACCGGGGAGCTGTTTTTT
-,TRBV20-1,TRBJ1-1,-,CSAPGIGNTEAFF,TGCAGTGCTCCCGGTATCGGGAACACTGAAGCTTTCTTT
-,TRBV11-2,TRBJ1-1,-,CASRPGTKGSRGRTEAFF,TGTGCCAGCAGACCCGGGACCAAAGGATCCCGTGGGAGGACTGAAGCTTTCTTT
TRBD2,TRBV10-3,TRBJ2-4,many,CATGEGNIQYF,TGTGCCACCGGGGAGGGAAACATTCAGTACTTC
-,TRBV28,TRBJ1-6,few,CASSFILVTGNSPLHF,TGTGCCAGCAGTTTTATCCTAGTTACCGGGAATTCACCCCTCCACTTT
-,TRBV10-3,TRBJ2-7,-,CATLTGYEQYF,TGTGCCACCCTCACAGGGTACGAGCAGTACTTC
-,TRBV4-1,TRBJ2-7,once,CASSQDPGVDEQYF,TGCGCCAGCAGCCAGGACCCAGGGGTCGACGAGCAGTACTTC
TRBD2,TRBV7-2,TRBJ2-7,-,CASSRAGGAAYEQYF,TGTGCCAGCAGCAGGGCGGGAGGGGCCGCCTACGAGCAGTACTTC
-,TRBV4-2,TRBJ2-1,-,CASSQIGTYNEQFF,TGTGCCAGCAGCCAGATAGGGACATACAATGAGCAGTTCTTC
-,TRBV5-1,TRBJ2-7,few,CASSFGAGALYEQYF,TGCGCCAGCAGCTTTGGGGCAGGGGCGCTCTACGAGCAGTACTTC
TRBD1,TRBV25-1,TRBJ1-6,-,CASRPWTGNSPLHF,TGTGCCAGCAGACCTTGGACAGGAAATTCACCCCTCCACTTT
-,TRBV20-1,TRBJ2-4,-,CSARDLGTSKNIQYF,TGCAGTGCTAGAGACTTGGGGACCAGCAAAAACATTCAGTACTTC
-,TRBV3-1,TRBJ2-1,-,CASSHGLYNEQFF,TGTGCCAGCAGCCATGGACTCTACAATGAGCAGTTCTTC
-,TRBV9,TRBJ2-4,-,CASSPGEGTAKNIQYF,TGTGCCAGCAGCCCAGGGGAGGGGACAGCCAAAAACATTCAGTACTTC
TRBD1,TRBV2,TRBJ2-1,once,CASSAQGVAGNEQFF,TGTGCCAGCAGTGCCCAGGGGGTAGCAGGCAATGAGCAGTTCTTC
-,TRBV7-9,TRBJ2-7,few,CASSSGLTGTRYEQYF,TGTGCCAGCAGCTCGGGTTTGACTGGCACCCGCTACGAGCAGTACTTC
-,TRBV7-9,TRBJ1-5,many,CASSRDTLRSTQHF,TGTGCCAGCAGCCGGGACACCCTCCGTTCAACCCAGCATTTT